The 29 T cell receptor beta chains in this list originate from one sample, sequenced in a study of T cell responses to AZD1222 COVID-19 vaccine. Here immunoSEQ multiplex PCR was the method, and the copy in TCRdb shows in-frame clones only, minus some. Counted here are about 200,000 clones, around 88% occurring once; the ten biggest clones make up approximately 7.7%. The starting material was peripheral blood, obtained on day 0 of AZD1222 vaccination. The receptor source for this set is an adult in good health.

The chain is built from TRBV5-4 and TRBJ1-5, with TRBD1 matching over 9 bases. The CDR3 extends over 14 amino acids. CDR1 SGHNT and CDR2 YYREEE come from the germline V gene (reference sequence). V trimming: 0 bases; J trimming: 5 bases; junction bases outside the gene matches: 0. CDR3: CASSLGTGDQPQHF. CDR3 bases: TGTGCCAGCAGCTTGGGGACAGGGGATCAGCCCCAGCATTTT.

V and J are TRBV12-3 or TRBV12-4 and TRBJ1-1, with D perhaps TRBD1 (5 bases). Trimming cost V 6 bases and J 4 bases, with 12 bases left between them. The CDR3 has 13 amino acids. The CDR3 sequence is CASRGDGGTEAFF. CDR3 coding DNA: TGTGCCAGCAGAGGGGACGGGGGCACTGAAGCTTTCTTT.

This clone was found a few times. This rearrangement joins TRBV6-5 to TRBJ1-1, with D possibly being TRBD1 (5 bases). V lost 8 bases and J lost 2, with 12 bases in between. The CDR3 contains 13 residues. Germline-derived CDR1 and CDR2 are MNHEY and SVGAGI. CDR3 coding DNA: TGTGCCAGCTGCTTGGGGCTTAACACTGAAGCTTTCTTT. It codes for CASCLGLNTEAFF.

The J gene is TRBJ2-1, the V gene TRBV19, with D tentatively TRBD2 (7 bases). From germline, CDR1 is LNHDA and CDR2 SQIVND (reference sequence). V was cut by 3 bases and J by 10 bases, with 13 bases left in between. The CDR3 sequence is 13 residues long. CDR3 amino acids: CASSIRGAREQFF. The CDR3 nucleotides read TGTGCCAGTAGTATCCGGGGGGCTCGGGAGCAGTTCTTC.

CDR3 bases: TGTGCCAGCAGTCGTCAGAGAATACGCGAGCAGTACTTC. This gives the protein CASSRQRIREQYF. V gene TRBV5-5 combines with J gene TRBJ2-7; D unresolved. Germline CDR1 reads SGHKS; CDR2 reads YYEKEE (reference sequence). V was trimmed by 5 bases and J by 6 bases, leaving 15 bases between them. The CDR3 is made up of 13 amino acids.

This chain uses TRBV28 with TRBJ1-1; TRBD1 agrees at 8 bases. After removal of 5 bases from V and 1 base from J, the junction contained 3 bases not matched to a gene. Germline CDR1 and CDR2: MDHEN and SYDVKM. CDR3 length equals 14 residues. DNA for the CDR3: TGTGCCAGCAGTGGACAGGGTCAGAACACTGAAGCTTTCTTT. Protein product: CASSGQGQNTEAFF.

The chain is built from TRBV3-1 (or the pseudogene TRBV3-2) and TRBJ1-1; D unclear. In germline, CDR1 is LGHDT, CDR2 YNNKEL (reference sequence). Trimming shortened V by 4 bases and J by 3 bases, and 12 bases separated the two germline ends. This CDR3 has 14 residues. CDR3 DNA: TGTGCCAGCAGCCCTAGCCTCAAGGACACTGAAGCTTTCTTT. Its translation: CASSPSLKDTEAFF.

This clone came up a few times. The chain couples TRBV7-2 to TRBJ1-2; D is unclear. The V gene lost 2 bases and the J gene lost 4 bases, with 5 bases spanning the gap. The CDR3 runs 12 residues. Per germline, CDR1 SGHTA and CDR2 FQGNSA. CDR3 nucleotide sequence: TGTGCCAGCAGCTTAAAGGGCTATGGCTACACCTTC. It specifies CASSLKGYGYTF.

This clone was detected once. This chain uses TRBV30 with TRBJ2-7, with TRBD2 identical over 12 bases. Germline CDR1 reads GTSNPN; CDR2 reads SVGIG (reference sequence). There are 14 residues in the CDR3. Trimming cost V 3 bases and J 2 bases; bases outside gene matches: 2. The CDR3 region is CAWSWTSGAYEQYF. The CDR3 bases are TGTGCCTGGAGCTGGACTAGCGGGGCCTACGAGCAGTACTTC.

This rearrangement joins TRBV3-1 (or the pseudogene TRBV3-2) to TRBJ1-1; 7 positions match TRBD1. The germline V gene has CDR1 LGHDT and CDR2 YNNKEL (reference sequence). V lost 0 bases, J lost 7 bases, and 2 bases stayed unmatched. This CDR3 is 13 amino acids long. The chain's CDR3 is CASSQEGGGEAFF. The CDR3 DNA sequence: TGTGCCAGCAGCCAAGAAGGGGGCGGTGAAGCTTTCTTT.

V is TRBV2 and J is TRBJ2-3; unclear D gene. V was clipped by 7 bases and J by 2 bases, with 10 bases between them. The CDR3 loop spans 13 amino acids. CDR1 is SNHLY and CDR2 is FYNNEI in the germline V gene. The CDR3, as DNA: TGTGCCAGCAAGATGAAGTACACAGATACGCAGTATTTT. It specifies CASKMKYTDTQYF.

The chain recombines TRBV28 with TRBJ1-1; D gene ambiguous. This CDR3 contains 14 residues. The ends were cut back, 3 bases at V and 0 bases at J, with 8 bases in the middle. CDR1 and CDR2 (germline): MDHEN, SYDVKM. CDR3 residues: CASSFISVNTEAFF. The DNA of the CDR3 is TGTGCCAGCAGTTTCATTTCGGTGAACACTGAAGCTTTCTTT.

The count of this clone is one. J is TRBJ1-2 and V is TRBV5-6, with unresolved D. This CDR3 has 14 residues. CDR1 and CDR2 (germline): SGHDT, YYEEEE. The V and J ends lost 0 bases and 1 base respectively, with 7 bases between them. The CDR3 bases are TGTGCCAGCAGCTTGGCCGCTATTAACTATGGCTACACCTTC. Its translation: CASSLAAINYGYTF.

This clone occurred a few times. The rearrangement links TRBV11-1 to TRBJ1-2; 8 positions agree with TRBD1. Per the germline V gene, CDR1 is SGHAT and CDR2 is FQDESV (reference sequence). This CDR3 has 16 residues. The junction had 10 bases not matched to a gene; V was cut back by 3 bases and J by 4 bases. The CDR3 DNA reads as TGTGCCAGCAGCTTGACGGACAGGGCCTATCCCTATGGCTACACCTTC. Translating it yields CASSLTDRAYPYGYTF.

This rearrangement joins TRBV3-1 (or the pseudogene TRBV3-2) to TRBJ2-1; D is unresolved. The germline V gene has CDR1 LGHDT and CDR2 YNNKEL (reference sequence). V was cut by 5 bases and J by 4 bases, with 18 bases left in between. The CDR3 is 16 amino acids. CDR3 amino acids: CASSKTVQDDYNEQFF. DNA for the CDR3: TGTGCCAGCAGCAAAACGGTCCAGGATGATTACAATGAGCAGTTCTTC.

The chain combines TRBV9 with TRBJ2-3; D gene uncertain. This CDR3 has 13 amino acids. The V gene's germline CDR1 is SGDLS and CDR2 YYNGEE. V lost 2 bases and J lost 3, with 7 bases in between. The CDR3 DNA is TGTGCCAGCAGCGTTATACAGACAGATACGCAGTATTTT. Translated, it gives CASSVIQTDTQYF.

The genes are TRBV19 and TRBJ1-6; no reliable D call. Germline V gives CDR1 LNHDA, CDR2 SQIVND (reference sequence). The V end was cut by 5 bases, the J end by 7 bases, with 6 bases between. This CDR3 has 12 residues. The CDR3 DNA is TGTGCCAGTAGTGCCTCAAATTCACCCCTCCACTTT. Protein product: CASSASNSPLHF. Variable domain in full (rest from reference TRBV19 and TRBJ1-6): DGGITQSPKYLFRKEGQNVTLSCEQNLNHDAMYWYRQDPGQGLRLIYYSQIVNDFQKGDIAEGYSVSREKKESFPLTVTSAQKNPTAFYLCASSASNSPLHFGNGTRLTVT.

The rearrangement uses TRBV7-2 and TRBJ2-7, with D perhaps TRBD2 (7 bases). CDR1 SGHTA and CDR2 FQGNSA come from the germline V gene. Trimming removed 8 bases at V and 0 bases at J, with 14 bases between. The CDR3 is 14 residues long. DNA of the CDR3: TGTGCCAGCGGCGGGGGCACAGGCTCCTACGAGCAGTACTTC. Encoded protein: CASGGGTGSYEQYF.

DNA for the CDR3: TGTGCCAGCAGGGAGCAACTATACCCGCTCTACGAGCAGTACTTC. Protein sequence: CASREQLYPLYEQYF. The chain is built from TRBV7-2 and TRBJ2-7; unclear D gene. The V end lost 6 bases, the J end lost 3 bases, and 18 bases lay between the germline ends. This CDR3 comprises 15 residues. Germline V lookup: CDR1 SGHTA, CDR2 FQGNSA.

This clone was seen just once. The chain joins TRBV4-2 to TRBJ1-2; no reliable D call. V dropped 0 bases and J dropped 6 bases, with 14 bases sitting between them. The length of the CDR3 is 15 residues. Germline values: CDR1 LGHNA, CDR2 YNFKEQ. CDR3 bases: TGTGCCAGCAGCCAAGAGCCGGGGTTAGACCATGGCTACACCTTC. Translated: CASSQEPGLDHGYTF.

The CDR3 DNA reads TGTGCCAGCAGCTTGGTAGGGGGGGCGTACAATGAGCAGTTCTTC. This codes for CASSLVGGAYNEQFF. This chain uses TRBV5-4 with TRBJ2-1, with D possibly being TRBD2 (7 bases). Per germline, CDR1 SGHNT and CDR2 YYREEE (reference sequence). V shed 0 bases and J shed 4 bases, with 11 bases lying between them. This CDR3 region has 15 residues.

The rearrangement uses TRBV7-3 and TRBJ2-1, with D perhaps TRBD1 (6 bases). V lost 2 bases to trimming and J lost 4 bases, with 9 bases between them. CDR3 length: 14 residues. CDR1 is SGHTA and CDR2 is FQGTGA in the germline V gene. As DNA, the CDR3 is TGTGCCAGCAGCTTACAGGGGCCATACAATGAGCAGTTCTTC. Translation: CASSLQGPYNEQFF. The full variable domain, completed using reference TRBV7-3 and TRBJ2-1, is GAGVSQTPSNKVTEKGKYVELRCDPISGHTALYWYRQSLGQGPEFLIYFQGTGAADDSGLPNDRFFAVRPEGSVSTLKIQRTERGDSAVYLCASSLQGPYNEQFFGPGTRLTVL.

The chain has TRBV7-8 and TRBJ1-6; 9 bases line up with TRBD1. Germline assignment: CDR1 SGHVS and CDR2 FQNEAQ. This CDR3 has 13 amino acids. V trimming: 6 bases; J trimming: 8 bases; junction bases outside the gene matches: 2. CDR3 bases: TGTGCCAGCAGACGACAGGGGGATTCACCCCTCCACTTT. Its protein is CASRRQGDSPLHF.

V gene TRBV3-1 (or the pseudogene TRBV3-2) combines with J gene TRBJ1-4; D remains ambiguous. V lost 3 bases and J lost 11, with 13 bases in between. Per the germline V gene, CDR1 is LGHDT and CDR2 is YNNKEL (reference sequence). The CDR3 loop spans 13 amino acids. Here the CDR3 DNA reads TGTGCCAGCAGCCAGAACACTCAAGGGAAACTGTTTTTT. Protein sequence: CASSQNTQGKLFF.

This chain connects TRBV19 to TRBJ2-2; D is unresolved. The V gene's germline CDR1 is LNHDA and CDR2 SQIVND (reference sequence). V was cut by 10 bases and J by 0 bases, with 12 bases left in between. The length of the CDR3 is 14 residues. The CDR3, as DNA: TGTGCCATCGCCGGCACAACGAACACCGGGGAGCTGTTTTTT. Its protein is CAIAGTTNTGELFF.

This sequence joins TRBV7-9 and TRBJ1-5, with TRBD1 as a possible D gene (6 bases). The germline V and J ends were trimmed by 3 bases and 3 bases, with 18 bases remaining between them. CDR1 is SEHNR, CDR2 FQNEAQ, per germline (reference sequence). The CDR3 has 17 residues. Here the CDR3 reads CASSLGEGRGNNQPQHF. The CDR3 nucleotides read TGTGCCAGCAGCTTGGGCGAGGGGAGGGGGAACAATCAGCCCCAGCATTTT.

The J gene is TRBJ1-6, the V gene TRBV4-1, with D tentatively TRBD1 (5 bases). Germline-derived CDR1 and CDR2 are MGHRA and YSYEKL. V gave up 0 bases and J gave up 5 bases, with 8 bases separating them. CDR3 size: 15 residues. CDR3 nucleotide sequence: TGCGCCAGCAGCCAAGACGACAGAAATAATTCACCCCTCCACTTT. This codes for CASSQDDRNNSPLHF.

J is TRBJ1-6 and V is TRBV6-2 or TRBV6-3; D call uncertain. V lost 6 bases and J 6 bases, leaving 15 bases between the germline ends. Germline V CDR1 and CDR2: MNHEY, SVGEGT. CDR3 length: 15 residues. Here the CDR3 reads CASSPWRERNSPLHF. CDR3 bases: TGTGCCAGCAGCCCATGGAGGGAGCGTAATTCACCCCTCCACTTT.

The chain couples TRBV11-2 to TRBJ1-2; D is ambiguous. V shed 5 bases and J shed 4 bases, with 11 bases lying between them. Germline V CDR1 and CDR2: SGHAT, FQNNGV. The length of the CDR3 is 13 residues. CDR3 in amino acids: CASSPQFFYGYTF. The CDR3 coding sequence is TGTGCCAGCAGCCCCCAGTTTTTCTATGGCTACACCTTC.